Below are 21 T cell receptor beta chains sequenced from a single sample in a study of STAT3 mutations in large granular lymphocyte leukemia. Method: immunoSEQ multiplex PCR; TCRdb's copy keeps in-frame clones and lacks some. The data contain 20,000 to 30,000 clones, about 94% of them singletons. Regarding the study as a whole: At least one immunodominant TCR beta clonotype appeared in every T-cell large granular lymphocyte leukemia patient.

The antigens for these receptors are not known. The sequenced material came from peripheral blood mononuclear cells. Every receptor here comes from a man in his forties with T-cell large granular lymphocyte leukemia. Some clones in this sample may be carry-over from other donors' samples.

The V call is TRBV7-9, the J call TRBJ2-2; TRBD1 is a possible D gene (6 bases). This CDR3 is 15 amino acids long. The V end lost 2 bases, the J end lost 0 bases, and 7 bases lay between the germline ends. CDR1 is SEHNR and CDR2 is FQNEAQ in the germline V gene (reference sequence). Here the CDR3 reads CASSLQGSNTGELFF. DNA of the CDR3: TGTGCCAGCAGCTTACAGGGGTCGAACACCGGGGAGCTGTTTTTT. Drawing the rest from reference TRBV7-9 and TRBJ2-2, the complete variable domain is DTGVSQNPRHKITKRGQNVTFRCDPISEHNRLYWYRQTLGQGPEFLTYFQNEAQLEKSRLLSDRFSAERPKGSFSTLEIQRTEQGDSAMYLCASSLQGSNTGELFFGEGSRLTVL.

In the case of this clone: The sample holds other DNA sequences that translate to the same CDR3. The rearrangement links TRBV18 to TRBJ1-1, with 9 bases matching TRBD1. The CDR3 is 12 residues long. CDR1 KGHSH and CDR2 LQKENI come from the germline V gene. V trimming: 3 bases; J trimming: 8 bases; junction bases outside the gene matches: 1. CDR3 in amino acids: CASSPGQGEAFF. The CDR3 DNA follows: TGTGCCAGCTCACCGGGACAGGGAGAAGCTTTCTTT. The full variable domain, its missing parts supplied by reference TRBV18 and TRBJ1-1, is NAGVMQNPRHLVRRRGQEARLRCSPMKGHSHVYWYRQLPEEGLKFMVYLQKENIIDESGMPKERFSAEFPKEGPSILRIQQVVRGDSAAYFCASSPGQGEAFFGQGTRLTVV.

The CDR3, as DNA: TGTGCGGGGCACAAAATCTCCTACGAGCAGTACTTC. It specifies CAGHKISYEQYF. The V and J genes are TRBV7-9 and TRBJ2-7; D possibly corresponds to TRBD1 (5 bases). Germline V gives CDR1 SEHNR, CDR2 FQNEAQ (reference sequence). The CDR3 spans 12 residues.

CDR3 bases: TGTGCCAGCAGCACCTTTAGCGGGGGGGCCTCAGATACGCAGTATTTT. It specifies CASSTFSGGASDTQYF. The chain joins TRBV9 to TRBJ2-3; 11 bases are shared with TRBD2. Per germline, CDR1 SGDLS and CDR2 YYNGEE. CDR3 size: 16 residues. V lost 4 bases to trimming and J lost 4 bases; unmatched junction nucleotides: 8. The whole variable domain, remainder taken from reference TRBV9 and TRBJ2-3, is DSGVTQTPKHLITATGQRVTLRCSPRSGDLSVYWYQQSLDQGLQFLIQYYNGEERAKGNILERFSAQQFPDLHSELNLSSLELGDSALYFCASSTFSGGASDTQYFGPGTRLTVL.

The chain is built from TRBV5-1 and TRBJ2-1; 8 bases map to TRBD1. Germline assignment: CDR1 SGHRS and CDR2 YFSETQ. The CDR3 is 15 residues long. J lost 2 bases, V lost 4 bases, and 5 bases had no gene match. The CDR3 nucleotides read TGCGCCAGCAGCCTACAGGGGGAAGCCTACAATGAGCAGTTCTTC. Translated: CASSLQGEAYNEQFF.

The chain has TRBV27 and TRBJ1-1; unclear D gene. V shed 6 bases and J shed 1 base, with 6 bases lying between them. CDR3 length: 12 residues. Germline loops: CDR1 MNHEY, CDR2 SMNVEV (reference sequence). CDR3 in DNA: TGTGCCAGCAGGAACAGGAACACTGAAGCTTTCTTT. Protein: CASRNRNTEAFF.

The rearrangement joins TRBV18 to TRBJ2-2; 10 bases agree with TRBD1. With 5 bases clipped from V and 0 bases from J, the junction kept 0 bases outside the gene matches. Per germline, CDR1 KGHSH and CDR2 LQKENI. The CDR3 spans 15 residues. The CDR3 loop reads CASSGQGANTGELFF. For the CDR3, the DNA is TGTGCCAGCTCAGGACAGGGGGCGAACACCGGGGAGCTGTTTTTT.

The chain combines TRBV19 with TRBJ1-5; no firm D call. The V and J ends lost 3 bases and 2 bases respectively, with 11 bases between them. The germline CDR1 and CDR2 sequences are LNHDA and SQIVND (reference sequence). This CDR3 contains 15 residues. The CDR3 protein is CASSIHIGGNQPQHF. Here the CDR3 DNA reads TGTGCCAGTAGTATCCATATCGGTGGCAATCAGCCCCAGCATTTT.

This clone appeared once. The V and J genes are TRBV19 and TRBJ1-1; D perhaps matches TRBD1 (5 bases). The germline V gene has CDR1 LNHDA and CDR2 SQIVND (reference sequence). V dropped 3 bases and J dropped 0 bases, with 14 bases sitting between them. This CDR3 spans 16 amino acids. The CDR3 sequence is CASSMLQVNMNTEAFF. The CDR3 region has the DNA TGTGCCAGTAGTATGTTACAGGTTAACATGAACACTGAAGCTTTCTTT.

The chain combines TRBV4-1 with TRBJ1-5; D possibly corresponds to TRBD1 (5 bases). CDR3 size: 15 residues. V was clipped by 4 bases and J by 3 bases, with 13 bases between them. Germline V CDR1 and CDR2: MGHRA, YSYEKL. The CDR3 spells CASSLRDAANQPQHF. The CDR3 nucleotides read TGCGCCAGCAGCCTCCGGGACGCCGCCAATCAGCCCCAGCATTTT.

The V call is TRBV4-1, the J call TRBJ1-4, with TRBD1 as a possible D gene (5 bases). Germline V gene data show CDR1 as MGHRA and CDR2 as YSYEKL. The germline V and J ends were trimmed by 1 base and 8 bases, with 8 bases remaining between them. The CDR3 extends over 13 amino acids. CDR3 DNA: TGCGCCAGCAGCCAAGCGGGGCAGGAAAAACTGTTTTTT. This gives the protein CASSQAGQEKLFF.

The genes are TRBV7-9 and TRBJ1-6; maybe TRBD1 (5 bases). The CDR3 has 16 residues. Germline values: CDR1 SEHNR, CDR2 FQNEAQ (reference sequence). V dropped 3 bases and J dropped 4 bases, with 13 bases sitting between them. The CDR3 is CASSLGRQGYNSPLHF. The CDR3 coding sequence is TGTGCCAGCAGCTTGGGACGTCAGGGTTATAATTCACCCCTCCACTTT.

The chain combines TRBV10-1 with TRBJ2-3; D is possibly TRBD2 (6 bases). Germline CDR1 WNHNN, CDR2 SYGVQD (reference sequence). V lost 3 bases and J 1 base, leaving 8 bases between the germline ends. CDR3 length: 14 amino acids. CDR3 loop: CASSEGGGTDTQYF. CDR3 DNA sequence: TGCGCCAGCAGTGAAGGCGGGGGCACAGATACGCAGTATTTT.

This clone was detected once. The CDR3 DNA reads TGTGCCAGCAGCGTAGGGGCGGCTGCGGGCACAGATACGCAGTATTTT. Protein product: CASSVGAAAGTDTQYF. This chain links TRBV9 with TRBJ2-3, with unresolved D. The CDR3 has 16 amino acids. V dropped 0 bases and J dropped 1 base, with 12 bases sitting between them. CDR1 is SGDLS and CDR2 is YYNGEE in the germline V gene.

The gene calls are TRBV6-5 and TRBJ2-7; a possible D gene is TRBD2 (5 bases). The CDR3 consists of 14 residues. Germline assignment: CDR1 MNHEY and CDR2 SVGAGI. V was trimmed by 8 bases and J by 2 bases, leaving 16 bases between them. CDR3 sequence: CASSSNGKTYEQYF. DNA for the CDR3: TGTGCCAGCTCCTCAAACGGGAAGACCTACGAGCAGTACTTC.

The CDR3 sequence is CAISESIAEAFF. The CDR3 DNA reads as TGTGCCATCAGTGAGTCGATAGCTGAAGCTTTCTTT. V gene TRBV10-3 combines with J gene TRBJ1-1; no clear D gene. Per germline, CDR1 ENHRY and CDR2 SYGVKD. The CDR3 is 12 amino acids. V shed 0 bases and J shed 6 bases, with 5 bases lying between them.

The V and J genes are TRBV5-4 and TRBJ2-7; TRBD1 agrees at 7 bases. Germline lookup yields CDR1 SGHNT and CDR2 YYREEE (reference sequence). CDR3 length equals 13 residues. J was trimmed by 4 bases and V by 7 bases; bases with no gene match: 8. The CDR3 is CASGWDSQYEQYF. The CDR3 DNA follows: TGTGCCAGCGGATGGGACAGCCAGTACGAGCAGTACTTC.

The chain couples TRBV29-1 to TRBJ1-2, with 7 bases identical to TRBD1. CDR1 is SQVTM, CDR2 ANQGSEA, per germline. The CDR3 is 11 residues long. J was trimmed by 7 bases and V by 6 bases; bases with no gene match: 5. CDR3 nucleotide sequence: TGCAGCGTCGCAGGGGGATCTGGCTACACCTTC. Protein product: CSVAGGSGYTF.

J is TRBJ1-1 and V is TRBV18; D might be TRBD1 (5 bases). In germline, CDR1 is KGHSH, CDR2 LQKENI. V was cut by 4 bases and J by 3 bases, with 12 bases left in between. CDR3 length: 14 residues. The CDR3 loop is CASSQIQGDTEAFF. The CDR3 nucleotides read TGTGCCAGCTCACAGATCCAGGGTGACACTGAAGCTTTCTTT.

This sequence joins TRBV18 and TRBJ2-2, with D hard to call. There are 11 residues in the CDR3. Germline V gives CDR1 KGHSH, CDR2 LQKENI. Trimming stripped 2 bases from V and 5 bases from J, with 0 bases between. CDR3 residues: CASSPTGELFF. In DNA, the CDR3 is TGTGCCAGCTCACCAACCGGGGAGCTGTTTTTT. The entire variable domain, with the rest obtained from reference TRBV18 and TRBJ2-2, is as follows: NAGVMQNPRHLVRRRGQEARLRCSPMKGHSHVYWYRQLPEEGLKFMVYLQKENIIDESGMPKERFSAEFPKEGPSILRIQQVVRGDSAAYFCASSPTGELFFGEGSRLTVL.

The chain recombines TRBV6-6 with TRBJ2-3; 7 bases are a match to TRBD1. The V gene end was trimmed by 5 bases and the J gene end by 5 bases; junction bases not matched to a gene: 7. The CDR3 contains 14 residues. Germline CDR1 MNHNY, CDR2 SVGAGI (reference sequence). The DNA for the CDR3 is TGTGCCAGCAGTCCCGGGACAGAGGAAGATACGCAGTATTTT. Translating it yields CASSPGTEEDTQYF.